The entry below gives a single T cell receptor beta chain sequence along with its context. What it recognizes is unknown. The CDR3 is 13 amino acids. V was clipped by 4 bases and J by 8 bases, with 13 bases between them. Germline loops: CDR1 SGDLS, CDR2 YYNGEE. The sample belongs to a study of OX40 agonist ivuxolimab in advanced cancers. Looking at the study overall: Subjects had a mean age of about 61 years, with a range of about 23 to 79; almost 85% were male. Findings and limits, study-wide: Circulating CD4+ and CD8+ T cells showed clonal expansion by week 6 at 0.1 to 3.0 mg/kg.

TCRdb keeps only in-frame clones here, not all; method: immunoSEQ multiplex PCR. The sample has approximately 79,000 clones; over 70% are singletons. The sample consisted of CD4+ or CD8+ T cells sorted from blood, taken in a trial of the OX40 agonist ivuxolimab. The clonotype was recovered from an adult with an advanced solid tumor such as melanoma, head and neck, liver or kidney cancer. The rearrangement uses TRBV9 and TRBJ2-4, with D maybe TRBD1 (6 bases). As DNA, the CDR3 is TGTGCCAGCAGCTTACAGGGTCGCGACATTCAGTACTTC. Translation gives CASSLQGRDIQYF.